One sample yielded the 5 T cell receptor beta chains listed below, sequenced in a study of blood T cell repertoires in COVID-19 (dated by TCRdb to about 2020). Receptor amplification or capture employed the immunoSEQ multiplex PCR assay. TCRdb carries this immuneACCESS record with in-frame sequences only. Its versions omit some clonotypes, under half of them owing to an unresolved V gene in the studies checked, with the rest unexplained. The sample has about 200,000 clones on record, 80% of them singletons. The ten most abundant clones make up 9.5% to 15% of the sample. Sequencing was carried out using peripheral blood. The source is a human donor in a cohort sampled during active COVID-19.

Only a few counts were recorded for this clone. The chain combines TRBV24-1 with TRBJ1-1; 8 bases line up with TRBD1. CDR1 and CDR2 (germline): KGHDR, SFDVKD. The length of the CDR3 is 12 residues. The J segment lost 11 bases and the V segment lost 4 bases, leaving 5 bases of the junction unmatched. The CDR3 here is CATSDPDRGAFF. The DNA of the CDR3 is TGTGCCACCAGTGACCCCGACAGGGGTGCTTTCTTT.

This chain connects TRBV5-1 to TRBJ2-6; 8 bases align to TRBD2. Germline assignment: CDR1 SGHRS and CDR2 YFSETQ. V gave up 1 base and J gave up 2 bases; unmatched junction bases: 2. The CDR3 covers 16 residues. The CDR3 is CASSLSGGPGANVLTF. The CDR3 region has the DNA TGCGCCAGCAGCTTGAGCGGGGGCCCTGGGGCCAACGTCCTGACTTTC. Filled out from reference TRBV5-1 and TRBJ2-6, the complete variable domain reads KAGVTQTPRYLIKTRGQQVTLSCSPISGHRSVSWYQQTPGQGLQFLFEYFSETQRNKGNFPGRFSGRQFSNSRSEMNVSTLELGDSALYLCASSLSGGPGANVLTFGAGSRLTVL.

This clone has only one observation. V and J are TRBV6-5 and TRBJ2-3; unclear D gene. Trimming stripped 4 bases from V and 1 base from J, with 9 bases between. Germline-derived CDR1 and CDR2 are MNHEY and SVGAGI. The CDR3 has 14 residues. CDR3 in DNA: TGTGCCAGCAGTTCCGACTTTGGCACAGATACGCAGTATTTT. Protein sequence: CASSSDFGTDTQYF.

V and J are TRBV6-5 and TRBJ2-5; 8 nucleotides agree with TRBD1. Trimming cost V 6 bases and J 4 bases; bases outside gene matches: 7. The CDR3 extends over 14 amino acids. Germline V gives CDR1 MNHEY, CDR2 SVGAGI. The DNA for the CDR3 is TGTGCCAGCAGGCCCATACAGGGGGGAGAGACCCAGTACTTC. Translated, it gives CASRPIQGGETQYF.

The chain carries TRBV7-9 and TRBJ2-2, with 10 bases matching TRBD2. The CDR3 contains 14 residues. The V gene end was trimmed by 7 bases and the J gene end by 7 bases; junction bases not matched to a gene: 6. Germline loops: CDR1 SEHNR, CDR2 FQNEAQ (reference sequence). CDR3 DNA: TGTGCCAGCATCCTAGCGGGAGTTGACGGGGAGCTGTTTTTT. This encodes CASILAGVDGELFF.